What follows describes a single T cell receptor (beta chain). Its target is unknown. This entry is derived from a study of glioma-infiltrating T cells after dendritic cell vaccination. CDR1 KGHSH and CDR2 LQKENI come from the germline V gene. V lost 6 bases to trimming and J lost 6 bases, with 17 bases between them. There are 14 residues in the CDR3. Primers: 60 V beta forward and 13 J beta reverse. Data came from immunoSEQ multiplex PCR; TCRdb stores just in-frame clones and leaves some out. The sample carries over 70,000 clones, over 75% recorded once. Points from the study as a whole: Patients with more pretreatment TILs had longer time to progression and survival. Few patients contributed both blood and tumor specimens.

This sample comprised blood, obtained before dendritic cell vaccination. The clonotype originates from a human donor with glioblastoma. The chain uses TRBV18 and TRBJ1-2, with D possibly being TRBD1 (6 bases). The CDR3 region has the DNA TGTGCCAGCTCCGACCGACAGGATGTCCATGGCTACACCTTC. Protein: CASSDRQDVHGYTF.